Below are 28 T cell receptor beta chains sequenced from a single sample in a study of cytomegalovirus exposure and HLA in healthy donors. The PCR had 60 Vbeta and 13 Jbeta primers. The assay was immunoSEQ multiplex PCR, and TCRdb's table has in-frame clones only and misses some. Among 140,000 to 150,000 clones listed, 75% to 85% were seen once. The specimen was PBMCs. Receptors originate from a woman under 30 in good health and CMV-seropositive.

The chain combines TRBV6-1 with TRBJ2-5; 9 bases fit TRBD1. This CDR3 contains 17 residues. Germline CDR1 is MNHNS and CDR2 is SASEGT. V trimming: 2 bases; J trimming: 3 bases; junction bases outside the gene matches: 10. CDR3 DNA: TGTGCCAGCAGTGAAAGGGGACAGGGAAGGTACAAAGAGACCCAGTACTTC. It is translated as CASSERGQGRYKETQYF.

This chain joins TRBV29-1 and TRBJ2-7; TRBD1 agrees at 9 bases. J gave up 3 bases and V 6 bases, and 3 bases lay outside the gene matches. The germline V gene has CDR1 SQVTM and CDR2 ANQGSEA. The CDR3 runs to 12 residues. The CDR3 is CSVSGQGYEQYF. CDR3 bases: TGCAGCGTGTCGGGACAGGGCTACGAGCAGTACTTC.

V and J are TRBV5-6 and TRBJ1-2; TRBD1 agrees at 8 bases. This CDR3 spans 13 amino acids. J was trimmed by 5 bases and V by 2 bases; bases with no gene match: 2. CDR1 and CDR2 from the germline V gene are SGHDT and YYEEEE. CDR3 protein: CASSLQGEYGYTF. The DNA for the CDR3 is TGTGCCAGCAGCTTACAGGGGGAATATGGCTACACCTTC.

The chain carries TRBV7-2 and TRBJ2-1; no reliable D call. V shed 3 bases and J shed 6 bases, with 6 bases lying between them. The CDR3 totals 12 residues. Germline CDR1 and CDR2: SGHTA and FQGNSA. The DNA for the CDR3 is TGTGCCAGCAGCTTTGGCCGCAATGAGCAGTTCTTC. Amino acids: CASSFGRNEQFF. Filled out from reference TRBV7-2 and TRBJ2-1, the complete variable domain reads GAGVSQSPSNKVTEKGKDVELRCDPISGHTALYWYRQSLGQGLEFLIYFQGNSAPDKSGLPSDRFSAERTGGSVSTLTIQRTQQEDSAVYLCASSFGRNEQFFGPGTRLTVL.

The J gene is TRBJ1-1, the V gene TRBV29-1, with 8 bases identical to TRBD1. This CDR3 comprises 13 residues. CDR1 and CDR2 from the germline V gene are SQVTM and ANQGSEA. The trim removed 4 bases at V and 3 bases at J, leaving 4 bases unmatched. The CDR3 region has the DNA TGCAGCGTTGTGAACAGGGGGGACACTGAAGCTTTCTTT. Residues: CSVVNRGDTEAFF.

V and J are TRBV15 and TRBJ2-2; 8 positions agree with TRBD1. V lost 0 bases to trimming and J lost 8 bases; unmatched junction nucleotides: 8. The germline gives CDR1 LNHNV, CDR2 YYDKDF (reference sequence). This CDR3 has 16 amino acids. CDR3 in amino acids: CATSRDYGRGPGELFF. CDR3 nucleotide sequence: TGTGCCACCAGCAGAGATTATGGCAGGGGGCCGGGGGAGCTGTTTTTT.

V gene TRBV14 combines with J gene TRBJ2-5; D perhaps matches TRBD2 (6 bases). Germline lookup yields CDR1 SGHDN and CDR2 FVKESK. V lost 3 bases and J 5 bases, leaving 13 bases between the germline ends. This CDR3 is 14 amino acids long. The CDR3: CASSHRRAGETQYF. CDR3 sequence (DNA): TGTGCCAGCAGCCATCGGCGTGCGGGGGAGACCCAGTACTTC.

The rearrangement links TRBV16 to TRBJ2-7, with TRBD1 matching over 9 bases. This CDR3 region has 14 residues. V lost 4 bases, J lost 9 bases, and 10 bases stayed unmatched. CDR1 is KGHSY and CDR2 is FQNENV in the germline V gene. The CDR3 sequence: CASSPPQGAQGQYF. CDR3 DNA sequence: TGTGCCAGCAGCCCGCCACAGGGGGCCCAGGGGCAGTACTTC.

The rearrangement uses TRBV11-2 and TRBJ1-6; 9 bases map to TRBD1. This CDR3 contains 18 residues. J gave up 9 bases and V 8 bases, and 20 bases lay outside the gene matches. The germline CDR1 and CDR2 sequences are SGHAT and FQNNGV. This chain's CDR3 is CASGEGQGAGIGGSPLHF. CDR3 sequence (DNA): TGTGCCAGCGGAGAGGGACAGGGAGCGGGCATAGGGGGTTCACCCCTCCACTTT.

The chain carries TRBV5-1 and TRBJ2-7; 8 positions agree with TRBD1. J was trimmed by 4 bases and V by 5 bases; bases with no gene match: 8. This CDR3 has 14 residues. CDR1 is SGHRS and CDR2 is YFSETQ in the germline V gene. The CDR3 loop reads CASRDLQGAYEQYF. DNA for the CDR3: TGCGCCAGCAGAGATTTGCAGGGGGCGTACGAGCAGTACTTC.

The chain carries TRBV7-2 and TRBJ1-1; the D is unclear. Germline V lookup: CDR1 SGHTA, CDR2 FQGNSA. There are 17 residues in the CDR3. The V gene lost 1 base and the J gene lost 2 bases, with 17 bases spanning the gap. The CDR3 nucleotides are TGTGCCAGCAGCTTAGTTGGGCTCCAGTTAACTAACACTGAAGCTTTCTTT. It translates to CASSLVGLQLTNTEAFF.

This chain connects TRBV6-5 to TRBJ2-3; D is undetermined. Germline-derived CDR1 and CDR2 are MNHEY and SVGAGI. Trimming pared 5 bases from V and 1 base from J, leaving 4 bases between. The CDR3 has 12 residues. The CDR3 DNA follows: TGTGCCAGCAGTCGAGGCACAGATACGCAGTATTTT. Residues: CASSRGTDTQYF.

V and J are TRBV6-1 and TRBJ1-5, with TRBD1 matching over 10 bases. With V trimmed by 7 bases and J by 2 bases, 5 bases remained unmatched. Germline CDR1 reads MNHNS; CDR2 reads SASEGT. The CDR3 totals 15 residues. As DNA, the CDR3 is TGTGCCAGCACCCTAGGACAGGGGGGCAATCAGCCCCAGCATTTT. Its protein product is CASTLGQGGNQPQHF.

CDR3 bases: TGTGCCAGCAGCCGGGACAGGGCTTATGGCTACACCTTC. Translation gives CASSRDRAYGYTF. The chain uses TRBV6-5 and TRBJ1-2, with 9 bases identical to TRBD1. The CDR3 spans 13 residues. Germline CDR1 MNHEY, CDR2 SVGAGI. The V segment lost 6 bases and the J segment 5 bases; nucleotides outside the gene matches: 4.

This clone appeared a single time. At one end, the junction sequence differs from germline, possibly due to a read error. The chain employs TRBV6-5 and TRBJ2-7, with 15 positions matching TRBD2. The CDR3 has 15 residues. Germline V gene sequence: CDR1 MNHEY, CDR2 SVGAGI. CDR3 in amino acids: CATGTSGGYSYEQYF. For the CDR3, the DNA is TGCGCCACCGGGACTAGCGGGGGGTATTCCTACGAGCAGTACTTC.

The rearrangement uses TRBV5-4 and TRBJ1-1; possibly TRBD1 for D (6 bases). This CDR3 region has 14 residues. Germline CDR1 reads SGHNT; CDR2 reads YYREEE (reference sequence). Trimming cost V 0 bases and J 7 bases, with 13 bases left between them. CDR3: CASSLAQGFGEAFF. As DNA, the CDR3 is TGTGCCAGCAGCTTGGCCCAGGGGTTTGGTGAAGCTTTCTTT.

The V call is TRBV27, the J call TRBJ1-5, with TRBD1 identical over 7 bases. V was clipped by 6 bases and J by 6 bases; unmatched bases: 11. This CDR3 comprises 15 residues. CDR1 MNHEY and CDR2 SMNVEV come from the germline V gene (reference sequence). In nucleotides, the CDR3 is TGTGCCAGCAGGACCGACAGGGATAGGAGTCAGCCCCAGCATTTT. It specifies CASRTDRDRSQPQHF.

This sequence joins TRBV5-1 and TRBJ2-3; TRBD2 matches 15 bases. V gave up 6 bases and J gave up 4 bases; unmatched junction bases: 15. Germline CDR1 and CDR2: SGHRS and YFSETQ. The CDR3 sequence is 19 residues long. This chain's CDR3 is CASTSQPGLAGGGADTQYF. In nucleotides, the CDR3 is TGCGCCAGCACCTCCCAGCCGGGACTAGCGGGGGGTGGGGCAGATACGCAGTATTTT.

This clone has just one count. This chain joins TRBV7-7 and TRBJ1-3; TRBD1 is a possible D gene (6 bases). V was clipped by 6 bases and J by 4 bases, with 10 bases between them. This CDR3 is built from 13 residues. The germline V gene has CDR1 SSHAT and CDR2 FNYEAQ (reference sequence). The CDR3 protein is CASSRDRGNTIYF. CDR3 nucleotides: TGTGCCAGCAGTCGAGACAGGGGAAACACCATATATTTT.

This clone was seen a single time. J is TRBJ2-3 and V is TRBV29-1; D is unresolved. The CDR3 has 14 amino acids. CDR1 is SQVTM, CDR2 ANQGSEA, per germline. The V end lost 4 bases, the J end lost 0 bases, and 11 bases lay between the germline ends. CDR3 DNA sequence: TGCAGCGTTGCCCGGTCAACTAGCACAGATACGCAGTATTTT. It translates to CSVARSTSTDTQYF.

The chain recombines TRBV19 with TRBJ2-3; no clear D gene. This CDR3 is 14 amino acids long. Trimming pared 3 bases from V and 2 bases from J, leaving 9 bases between. Germline V gene lookup returns CDR1 LNHDA and CDR2 SQIVND (reference sequence). CDR3 region: CASSMFSSTDTQYF. The CDR3 DNA sequence: TGTGCCAGTAGTATGTTTAGTTCCACAGATACGCAGTATTTT.

V is TRBV5-1 and J is TRBJ2-2, with 9 positions matching TRBD1. The germline V gene has CDR1 SGHRS and CDR2 YFSETQ. V lost 4 bases to trimming and J lost 5 bases; unmatched junction nucleotides: 12. The CDR3 spans 17 residues. CDR3 amino acids: CASSVNPGQGITGELFF. The CDR3 coding sequence is TGCGCCAGCAGCGTTAATCCCGGACAGGGGATAACCGGGGAGCTGTTTTTT.

Here the CDR3 DNA reads TGCGCCAGCAGTATAGCTAGCGGGGTAACAGATACGCAGTATTTT. This translates into CASSIASGVTDTQYF. V and J are TRBV10-2 and TRBJ2-3; 9 bases match TRBD2. Trimming cost V 5 bases and J 3 bases; bases outside gene matches: 6. The CDR3 runs 15 residues. Germline lookup yields CDR1 WSHSY and CDR2 SAAADI.

CDR3 in amino acids: CASSLAGRSGNTIYF. In DNA form, the CDR3 reads TGTGCCAGCAGTTTGGCGGGACGGTCTGGAAACACCATATATTTT. V gene TRBV27 combines with J gene TRBJ1-3; D is possibly TRBD1 (5 bases). V lost 3 bases and J lost 1, with 10 bases in between. The CDR3 runs to 15 residues. The germline V gene encodes CDR1 MNHEY and CDR2 SMNVEV (reference sequence).

The rearrangement uses TRBV29-1 and TRBJ1-2; TRBD1 might be the D (6 bases). Trimming shortened V by 7 bases and J by 3 bases, and 18 bases separated the two germline ends. CDR3 size: 14 residues. CDR1 is SQVTM and CDR2 is ANQGSEA in the germline V gene. CDR3 sequence reads: CSGVVGASDYGYTF. CDR3 in DNA: TGCAGCGGGGTCGTGGGGGCAAGTGACTATGGCTACACCTTC.

This clone appeared a few times. The V call is TRBV27, the J call TRBJ2-3; 9 nucleotides align to TRBD1. The CDR3 runs to 14 residues. Germline CDR1 MNHEY, CDR2 SMNVEV (reference sequence). Losses at the gene ends were 3 bases for V and 7 bases for J; bases not matched to a gene: 5. DNA for the CDR3: TGTGCCAGCAGTTTTCGGGACAGGGTGTATACGCAGTATTTT. It translates to CASSFRDRVYTQYF.

V and J are TRBV5-5 and TRBJ1-6, with TRBD1 identical over 7 bases. Germline assignment: CDR1 SGHKS and CDR2 YYEKEE (reference sequence). The CDR3 length is 15 residues. The J segment lost 6 bases and the V segment lost 1 base, leaving 4 bases of the junction unmatched. In nucleotides, the CDR3 is TGTGCCAGCAGCTTGATCGGACAGGCTAATTCACCCCTCCACTTT. The encoded protein is CASSLIGQANSPLHF.

The J gene is TRBJ2-7, the V gene TRBV20-1, with a tentative D call TRBD1 (5 bases). CDR3 length: 10 residues. Per the germline V gene, CDR1 is DFQATT and CDR2 is SNEGSKA (reference sequence). Trimming removed 5 bases from V and 5 bases from J, with 7 bases in between. CDR3 protein: CSAAGNEQYF. The CDR3 DNA follows: TGCAGTGCTGCAGGGAACGAGCAGTACTTC.